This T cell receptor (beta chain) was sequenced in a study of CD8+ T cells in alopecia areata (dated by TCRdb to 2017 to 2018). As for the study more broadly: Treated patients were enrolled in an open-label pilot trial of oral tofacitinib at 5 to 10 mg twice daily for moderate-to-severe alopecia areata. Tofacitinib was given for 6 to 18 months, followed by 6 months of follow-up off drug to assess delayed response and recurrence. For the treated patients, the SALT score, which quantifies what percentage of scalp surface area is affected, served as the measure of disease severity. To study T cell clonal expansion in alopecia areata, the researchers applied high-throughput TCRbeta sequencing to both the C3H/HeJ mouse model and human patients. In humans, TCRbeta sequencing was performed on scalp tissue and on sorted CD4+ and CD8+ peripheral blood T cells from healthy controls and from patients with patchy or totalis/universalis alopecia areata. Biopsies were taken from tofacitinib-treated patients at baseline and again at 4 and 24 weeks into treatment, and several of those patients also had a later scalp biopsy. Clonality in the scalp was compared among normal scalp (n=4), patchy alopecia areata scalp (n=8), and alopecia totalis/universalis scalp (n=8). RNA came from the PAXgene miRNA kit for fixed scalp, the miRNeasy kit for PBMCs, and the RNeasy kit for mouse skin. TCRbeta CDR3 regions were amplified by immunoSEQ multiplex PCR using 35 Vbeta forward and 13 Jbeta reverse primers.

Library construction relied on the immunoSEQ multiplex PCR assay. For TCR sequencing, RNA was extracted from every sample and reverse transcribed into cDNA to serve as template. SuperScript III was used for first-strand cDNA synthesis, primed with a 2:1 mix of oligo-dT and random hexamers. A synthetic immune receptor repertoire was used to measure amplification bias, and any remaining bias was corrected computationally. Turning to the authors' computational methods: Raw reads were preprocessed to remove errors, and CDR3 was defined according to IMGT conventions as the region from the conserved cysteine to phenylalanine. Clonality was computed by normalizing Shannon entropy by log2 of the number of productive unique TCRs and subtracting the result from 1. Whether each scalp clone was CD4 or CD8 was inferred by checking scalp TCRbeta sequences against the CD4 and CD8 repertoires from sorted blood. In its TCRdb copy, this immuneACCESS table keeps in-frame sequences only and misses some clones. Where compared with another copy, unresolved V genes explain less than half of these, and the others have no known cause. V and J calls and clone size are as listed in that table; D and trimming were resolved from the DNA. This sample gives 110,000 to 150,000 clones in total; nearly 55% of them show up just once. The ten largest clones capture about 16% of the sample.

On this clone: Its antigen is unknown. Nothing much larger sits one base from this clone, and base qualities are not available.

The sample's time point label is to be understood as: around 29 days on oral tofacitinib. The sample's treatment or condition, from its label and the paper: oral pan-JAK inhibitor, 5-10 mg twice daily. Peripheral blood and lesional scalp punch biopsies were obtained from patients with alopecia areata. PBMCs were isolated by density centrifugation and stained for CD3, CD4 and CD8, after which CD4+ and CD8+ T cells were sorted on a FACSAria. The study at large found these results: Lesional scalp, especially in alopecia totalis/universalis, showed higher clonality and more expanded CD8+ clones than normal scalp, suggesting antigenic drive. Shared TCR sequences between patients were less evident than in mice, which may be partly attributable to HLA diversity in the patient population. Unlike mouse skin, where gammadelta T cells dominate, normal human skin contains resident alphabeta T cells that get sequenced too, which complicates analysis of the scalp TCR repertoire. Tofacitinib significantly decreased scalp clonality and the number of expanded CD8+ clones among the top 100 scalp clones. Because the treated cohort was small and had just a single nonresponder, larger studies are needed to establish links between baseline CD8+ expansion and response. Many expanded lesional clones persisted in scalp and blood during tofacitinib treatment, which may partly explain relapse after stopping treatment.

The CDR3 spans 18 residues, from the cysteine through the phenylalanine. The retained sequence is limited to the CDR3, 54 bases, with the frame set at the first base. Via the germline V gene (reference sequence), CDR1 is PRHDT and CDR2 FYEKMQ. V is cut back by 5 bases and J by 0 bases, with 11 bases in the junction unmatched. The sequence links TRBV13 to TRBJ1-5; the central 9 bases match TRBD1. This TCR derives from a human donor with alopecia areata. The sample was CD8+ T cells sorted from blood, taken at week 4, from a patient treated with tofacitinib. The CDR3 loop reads CASSRRGQGFYSNQPQHF. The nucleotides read TGTGCCAGCAGCCGAAGGGGACAGGGCTTCTATAGCAATCAGCCCCAGCATTTT.